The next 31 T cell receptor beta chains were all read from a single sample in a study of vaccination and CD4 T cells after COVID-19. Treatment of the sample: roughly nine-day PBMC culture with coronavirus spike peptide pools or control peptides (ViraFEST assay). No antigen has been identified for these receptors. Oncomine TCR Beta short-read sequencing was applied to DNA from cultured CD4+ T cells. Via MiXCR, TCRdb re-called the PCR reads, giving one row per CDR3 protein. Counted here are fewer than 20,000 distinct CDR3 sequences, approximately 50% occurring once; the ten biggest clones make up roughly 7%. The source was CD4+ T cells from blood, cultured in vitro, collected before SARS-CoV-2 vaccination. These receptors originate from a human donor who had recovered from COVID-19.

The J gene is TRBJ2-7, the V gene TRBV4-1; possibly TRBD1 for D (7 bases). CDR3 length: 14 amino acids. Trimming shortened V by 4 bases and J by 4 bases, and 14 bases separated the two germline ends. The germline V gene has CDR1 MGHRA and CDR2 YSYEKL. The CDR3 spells CASSRQGGTYEQYF. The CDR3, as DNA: TGCGCCAGCAGCCGACAGGGAGGCACATACGAGCAGTACTTC.

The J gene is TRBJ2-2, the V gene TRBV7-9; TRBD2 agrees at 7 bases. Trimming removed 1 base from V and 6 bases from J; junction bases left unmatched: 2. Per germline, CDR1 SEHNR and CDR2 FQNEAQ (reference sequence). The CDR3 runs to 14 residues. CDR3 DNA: TGTGCCAGCAGCTTAGAGGCGGGGGCCGGGGAGCTGTTTTTT. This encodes CASSLEAGAGELFF.

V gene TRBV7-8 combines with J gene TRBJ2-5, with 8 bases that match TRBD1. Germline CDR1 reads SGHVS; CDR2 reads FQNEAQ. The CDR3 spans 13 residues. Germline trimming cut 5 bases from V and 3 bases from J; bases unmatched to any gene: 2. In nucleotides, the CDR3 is TGTGCCAGCAGCCAGGACAGGGAAGAGACCCAGTACTTC. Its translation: CASSQDREETQYF.

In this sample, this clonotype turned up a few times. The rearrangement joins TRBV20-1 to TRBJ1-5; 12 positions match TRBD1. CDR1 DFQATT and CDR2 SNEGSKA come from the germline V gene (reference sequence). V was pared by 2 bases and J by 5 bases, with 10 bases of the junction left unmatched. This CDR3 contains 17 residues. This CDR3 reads CSARRGGTGGLYQPQHF. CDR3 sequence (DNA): TGCAGTGCTAGAAGGGGTGGGACAGGGGGCCTATATCAGCCCCAGCATTTT.

CDR3 region: CASSLILAGGTRWETQYF. The CDR3 bases are TGTGCCAGCAGCTTAATACTAGCGGGAGGGACAAGGTGGGAGACCCAGTACTTC. V and J are TRBV7-8 and TRBJ2-5; 13 bases are shared with TRBD2. V lost 2 bases, J lost 5 bases, and 11 bases stayed unmatched. Germline CDR1 reads SGHVS; CDR2 reads FQNEAQ. This CDR3 spans 18 amino acids.

The CDR3 region has the DNA TGCAGTGCTAGAGTGGGACAGGGGCCCAACCAAGAGACCCAGTACTTC. This gives the protein CSARVGQGPNQETQYF. The chain employs TRBV20-1 and TRBJ2-5; 10 nucleotides line up with TRBD1. V was pared by 1 base and J by 0 bases, with 5 bases of the junction left unmatched. CDR1 and CDR2 (germline): DFQATT, SNEGSKA (reference sequence). The CDR3 runs to 16 residues.

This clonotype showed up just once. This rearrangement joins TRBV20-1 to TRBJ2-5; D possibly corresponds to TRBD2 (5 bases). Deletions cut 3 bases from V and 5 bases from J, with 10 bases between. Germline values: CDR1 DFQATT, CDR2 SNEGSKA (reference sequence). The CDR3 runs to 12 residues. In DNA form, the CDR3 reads TGCAGTGCTAGTGAGGGTTACGAGACCCAGTACTTC. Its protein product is CSASEGYETQYF.

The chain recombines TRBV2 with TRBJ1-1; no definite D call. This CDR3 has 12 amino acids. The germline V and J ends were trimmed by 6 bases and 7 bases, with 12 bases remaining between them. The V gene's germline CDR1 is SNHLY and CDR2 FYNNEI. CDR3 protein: CASSLEDGEAFF. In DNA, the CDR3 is TGTGCCAGCAGCTTAGAGGACGGTGAAGCTTTCTTT.

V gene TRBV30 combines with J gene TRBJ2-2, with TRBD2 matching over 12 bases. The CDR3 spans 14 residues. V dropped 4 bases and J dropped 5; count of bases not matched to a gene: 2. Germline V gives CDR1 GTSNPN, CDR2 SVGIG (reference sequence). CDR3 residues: CAWKLAGGTGELFF. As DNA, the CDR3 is TGTGCCTGGAAGCTAGCGGGAGGGACCGGGGAGCTGTTTTTT.

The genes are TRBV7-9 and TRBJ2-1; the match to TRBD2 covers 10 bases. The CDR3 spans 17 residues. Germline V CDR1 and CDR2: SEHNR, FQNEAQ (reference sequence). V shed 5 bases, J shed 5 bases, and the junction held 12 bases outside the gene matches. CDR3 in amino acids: CASSDRAVAGGNNEQFF. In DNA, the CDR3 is TGTGCCAGCAGCGACAGGGCTGTAGCGGGAGGTAACAATGAGCAGTTCTTC. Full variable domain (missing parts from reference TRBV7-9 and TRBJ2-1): DTGVSQNPRHKITKRGQNVTFRCDPISEHNRLYWYRQTLGQGPEFLTYFQNEAQLEKSRLLSDRFSAERPKGSFSTLEIQRTEQGDSAMYLCASSDRAVAGGNNEQFFGPGTRLTVL.

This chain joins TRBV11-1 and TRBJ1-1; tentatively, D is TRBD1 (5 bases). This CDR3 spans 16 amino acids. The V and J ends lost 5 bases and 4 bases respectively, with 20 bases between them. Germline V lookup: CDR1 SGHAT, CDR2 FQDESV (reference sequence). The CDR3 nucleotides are TGTGCCAGCAGCAACGACGGCAGGGTCGGTAGCACTGAAGCTTTCTTT. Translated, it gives CASSNDGRVGSTEAFF.

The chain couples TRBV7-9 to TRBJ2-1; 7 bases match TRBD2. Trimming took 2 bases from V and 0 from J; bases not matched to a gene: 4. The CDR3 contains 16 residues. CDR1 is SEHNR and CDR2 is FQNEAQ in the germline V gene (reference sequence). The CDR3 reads CASSLFRGSSYNEQFF. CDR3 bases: TGTGCCAGCAGCTTATTTCGCGGGAGCTCCTACAATGAGCAGTTCTTC.

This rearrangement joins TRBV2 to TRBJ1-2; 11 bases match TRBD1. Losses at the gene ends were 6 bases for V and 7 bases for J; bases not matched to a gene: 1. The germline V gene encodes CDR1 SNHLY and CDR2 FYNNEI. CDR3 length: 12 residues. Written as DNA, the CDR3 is TGTGCCAGCAGGGGACAGGGGGTTGGCTACACCTTC. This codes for CASRGQGVGYTF.

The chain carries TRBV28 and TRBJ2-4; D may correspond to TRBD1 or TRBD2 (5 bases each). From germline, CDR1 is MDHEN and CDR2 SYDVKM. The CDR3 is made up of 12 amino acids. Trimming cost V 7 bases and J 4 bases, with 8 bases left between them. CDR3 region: CASIGTKNIQYF. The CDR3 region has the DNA TGTGCCAGCATAGGGACGAAAAACATTCAGTACTTC.

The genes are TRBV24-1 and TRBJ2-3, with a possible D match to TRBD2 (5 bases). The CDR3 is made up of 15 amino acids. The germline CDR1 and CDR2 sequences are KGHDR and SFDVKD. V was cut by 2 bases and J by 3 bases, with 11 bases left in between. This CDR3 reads CATSDSDRGTDTQYF. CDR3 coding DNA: TGTGCCACCAGTGATTCTGATAGAGGGACAGATACGCAGTATTTT.

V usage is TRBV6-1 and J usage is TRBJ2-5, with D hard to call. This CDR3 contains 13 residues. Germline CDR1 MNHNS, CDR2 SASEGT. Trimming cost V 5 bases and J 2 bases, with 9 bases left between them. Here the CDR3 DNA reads TGTGCCAGCAGTCTCCACGGACAAGAGACCCAGTACTTC. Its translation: CASSLHGQETQYF.

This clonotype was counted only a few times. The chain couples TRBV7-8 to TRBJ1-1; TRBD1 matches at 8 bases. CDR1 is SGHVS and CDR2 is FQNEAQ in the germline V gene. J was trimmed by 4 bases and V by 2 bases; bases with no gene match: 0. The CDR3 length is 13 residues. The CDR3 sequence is CASSLTGGTEAFF. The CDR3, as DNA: TGTGCCAGCAGCTTAACAGGGGGCACTGAAGCTTTCTTT.

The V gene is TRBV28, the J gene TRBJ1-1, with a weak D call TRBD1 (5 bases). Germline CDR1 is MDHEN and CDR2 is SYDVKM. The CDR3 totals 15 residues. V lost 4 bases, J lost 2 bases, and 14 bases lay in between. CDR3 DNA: TGTGCCAGCAGTTATTACGGGGGGATAAACACTGAAGCTTTCTTT. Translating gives CASSYYGGINTEAFF. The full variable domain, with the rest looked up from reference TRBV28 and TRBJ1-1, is DVKVTQSSRYLVKRTGEKVFLECVQDMDHENMFWYRQDPGLGLRLIYFSYDVKMKEKGDIPEGYSVSREKKERFSLILESASTNQTSMYLCASSYYGGINTEAFFGQGTRLTVV.

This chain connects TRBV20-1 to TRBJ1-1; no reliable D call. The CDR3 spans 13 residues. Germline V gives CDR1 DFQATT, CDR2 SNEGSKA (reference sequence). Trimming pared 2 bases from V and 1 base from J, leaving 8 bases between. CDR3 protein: CSARLGRNTEAFF. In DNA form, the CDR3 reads TGCAGTGCTAGACTCGGACGGAACACTGAAGCTTTCTTT.

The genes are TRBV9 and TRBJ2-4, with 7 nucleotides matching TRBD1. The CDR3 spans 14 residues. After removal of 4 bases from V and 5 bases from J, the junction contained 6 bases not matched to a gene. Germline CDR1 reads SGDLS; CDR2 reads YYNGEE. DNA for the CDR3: TGTGCCAGCAGCCGACAGGGCCTCGAAAACATTCAGTACTTC. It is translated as CASSRQGLENIQYF.

The CDR3 sequence: CASSLGQAISSYNSPLHF. The CDR3 DNA follows: TGTGCCAGCAGTTTAGGACAGGCTATTAGCTCCTATAATTCACCCCTCCACTTT. V usage is TRBV27 and J usage is TRBJ1-6, with 7 bases aligning to TRBD1. The CDR3 contains 18 residues. CDR1 is MNHEY and CDR2 is SMNVEV in the germline V gene (reference sequence). V was clipped by 2 bases and J by 0 bases; unmatched bases: 7.

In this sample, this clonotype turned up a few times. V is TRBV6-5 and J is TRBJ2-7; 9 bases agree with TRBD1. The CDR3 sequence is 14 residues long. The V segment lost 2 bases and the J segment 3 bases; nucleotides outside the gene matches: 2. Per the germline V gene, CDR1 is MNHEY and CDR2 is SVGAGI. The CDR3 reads CASSYGTGLYEQYF. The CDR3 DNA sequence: TGTGCCAGCAGTTACGGGACAGGGCTCTACGAGCAGTACTTC.

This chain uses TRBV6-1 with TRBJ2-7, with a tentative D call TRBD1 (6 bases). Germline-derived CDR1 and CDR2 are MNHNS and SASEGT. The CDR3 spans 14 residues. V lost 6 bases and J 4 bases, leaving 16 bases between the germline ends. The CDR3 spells CASRDSTKVYEQYF. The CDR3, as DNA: TGTGCCAGCAGGGACAGCACAAAGGTATACGAGCAGTACTTC.

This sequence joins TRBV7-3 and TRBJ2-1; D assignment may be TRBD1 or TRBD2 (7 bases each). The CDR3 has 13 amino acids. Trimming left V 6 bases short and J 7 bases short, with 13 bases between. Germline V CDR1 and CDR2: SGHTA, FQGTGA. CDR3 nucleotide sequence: TGTGCCAGCAGTACCCAGGGGGGGAATGAGCAGTTCTTC. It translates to CASSTQGGNEQFF.

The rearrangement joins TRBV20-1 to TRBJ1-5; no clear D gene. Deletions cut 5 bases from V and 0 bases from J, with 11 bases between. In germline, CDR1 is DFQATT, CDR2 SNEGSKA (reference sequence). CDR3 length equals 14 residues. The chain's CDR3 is CSAGKINSNQPQHF. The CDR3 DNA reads TGCAGTGCTGGTAAGATAAATAGCAATCAGCCCCAGCATTTT.

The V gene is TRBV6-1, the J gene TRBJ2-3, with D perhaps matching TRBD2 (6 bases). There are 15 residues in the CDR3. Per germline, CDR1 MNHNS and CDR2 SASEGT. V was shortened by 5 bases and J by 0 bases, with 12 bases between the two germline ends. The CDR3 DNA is TGTGCCAGCAGTCCACTAGCACAAAGCACAGATACGCAGTATTTT. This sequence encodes CASSPLAQSTDTQYF.

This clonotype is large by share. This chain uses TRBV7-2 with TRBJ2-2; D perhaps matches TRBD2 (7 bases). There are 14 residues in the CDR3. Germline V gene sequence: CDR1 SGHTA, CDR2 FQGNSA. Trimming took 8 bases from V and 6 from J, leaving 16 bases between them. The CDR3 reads CASGRGGGSGELFF. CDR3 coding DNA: TGTGCCAGCGGGAGGGGAGGGGGTTCCGGGGAGCTGTTTTTT.

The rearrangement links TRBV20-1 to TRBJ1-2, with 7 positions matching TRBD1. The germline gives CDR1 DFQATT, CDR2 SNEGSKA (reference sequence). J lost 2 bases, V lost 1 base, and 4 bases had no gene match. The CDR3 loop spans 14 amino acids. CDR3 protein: CSARVEGANYGYTF. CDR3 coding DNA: TGCAGTGCTAGAGTTGAGGGGGCAAACTATGGCTACACCTTC.

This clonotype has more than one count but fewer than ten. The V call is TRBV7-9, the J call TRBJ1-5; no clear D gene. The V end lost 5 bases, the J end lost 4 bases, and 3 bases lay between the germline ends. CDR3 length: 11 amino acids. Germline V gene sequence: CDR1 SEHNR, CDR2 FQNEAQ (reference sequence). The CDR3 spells CASSTNQPQHF. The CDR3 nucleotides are TGTGCCAGCAGCACTAATCAGCCCCAGCATTTT.

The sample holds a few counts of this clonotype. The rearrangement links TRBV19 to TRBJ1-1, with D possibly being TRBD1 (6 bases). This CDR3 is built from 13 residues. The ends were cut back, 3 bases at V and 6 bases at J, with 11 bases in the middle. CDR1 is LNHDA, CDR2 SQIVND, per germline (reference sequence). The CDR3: CASSIYEGAEAFF. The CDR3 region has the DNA TGTGCCAGTAGTATTTATGAGGGGGCTGAAGCTTTCTTT.

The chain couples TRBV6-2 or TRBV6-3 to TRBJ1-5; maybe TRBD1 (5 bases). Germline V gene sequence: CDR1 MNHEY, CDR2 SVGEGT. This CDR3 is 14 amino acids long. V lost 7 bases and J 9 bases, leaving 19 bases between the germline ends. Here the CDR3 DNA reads TGTGCCAGCACTACAACAGGCGGGATCCGGCCCCAGCATTTT. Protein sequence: CASTTTGGIRPQHF.